This entry is about one T cell receptor beta chain. The antigen is unknown. This record belongs to a study of T cell responses to AZD1222 COVID-19 vaccine. Study-level findings and limits: White British donors predominated, females outnumbered males, and clonal diversity was possibly underestimated.

The CDR3 loop spans 15 amino acids. The junction had 8 bases not matched to a gene; V was cut back by 4 bases and J by 3 bases. Germline V gene sequence: CDR1 SGHNT, CDR2 YYREEE (reference sequence). Only in-frame clones appear in the TCRdb table, and some are missing; sequencing was by immunoSEQ multiplex PCR. The sample holds about 130,000 clones, 75% to 90% seen once. Sample: peripheral blood, taken on day 0 of AZD1222 vaccination. This chain links TRBV5-4 with TRBJ2-5, with 8 bases identical to TRBD1. The receptor comes from an adult in good health. The DNA of the CDR3 is TGTGCCAGCAGCCCTACCTTGACAGGGGAAGAGACCCAGTACTTC. Encoded protein: CASSPTLTGEETQYF.